The 10 T cell receptor beta chains reported below all come from one sample, sequenced in a study of blood T cell repertoires in COVID-19. The table came from immunoSEQ multiplex PCR; TCRdb's copy has only in-frame clones and leaves some out. This repertoire shows around 150,000 clones, roughly 80% found once; its top ten account for approximately 7.3%. Sequencing used PBMCs or T cells enriched from blood (not recorded which). The receptors were sampled from a man between 45 and 60 years old who had recovered from COVID-19.

This chain connects TRBV3-1 (or the pseudogene TRBV3-2) to TRBJ1-6; possibly TRBD1 for D (5 bases). In germline, CDR1 is LGHDT, CDR2 YNNKEL (reference sequence). Trimming removed 1 base from V and 4 bases from J, with 11 bases in between. The CDR3 contains 16 residues. CDR3 DNA sequence: TGTGCCAGCAGCCAAGGTAGACAGTTTTATAATTCACCCCTCCACTTT. It translates to CASSQGRQFYNSPLHF.

The rearrangement uses TRBV12-3 or TRBV12-4 and TRBJ1-6; no definite D call. V lost 5 bases, J lost 9 bases, and 8 bases lay in between. This CDR3 is built from 12 residues. The CDR3 DNA reads as TGTGCCAGCAGTCGGTCCCCTTCACCCCTCCACTTT. As protein: CASSRSPSPLHF.

This clone turned up a few times. The chain carries TRBV12-5 and TRBJ2-5; D call uncertain. Trimming removed 5 bases from V and 5 bases from J, with 12 bases in between. Germline CDR1 reads LGHNT; CDR2 reads FRNRAP. The CDR3 runs 13 residues. The DNA of the CDR3 is TGTGCTAGTGGTCCGGCGGTGGTGGAGACCCAGTACTTC. It encodes CASGPAVVETQYF.

In this sample, this clone turned up a few times. The J gene is TRBJ1-4, the V gene TRBV12-5; TRBD1 agrees at 9 bases. CDR3 length: 15 residues. Germline lookup yields CDR1 LGHNT and CDR2 FRNRAP. J was trimmed by 5 bases and V by 7 bases; bases with no gene match: 8. The CDR3 region has the DNA TGTGCTAGTGCCAGTCCCGGGACAGGGAATGAAAAACTGTTTTTT. This gives the protein CASASPGTGNEKLFF.

The chain combines TRBV7-8 with TRBJ1-1, with TRBD1 identical over 9 bases. This CDR3 is built from 14 residues. Germline lookup yields CDR1 SGHVS and CDR2 FQNEAQ. The J segment lost 4 bases and the V segment lost 2 bases, leaving 2 bases of the junction unmatched. The CDR3 sequence is CASSLRQGVTEAFF. CDR3 DNA sequence: TGTGCCAGCAGCTTACGACAGGGGGTCACTGAAGCTTTCTTT.

The V call is TRBV30, the J call TRBJ1-2; TRBD1 matches at 10 bases. V shed 7 bases, J shed 4 bases, and the junction held 6 bases outside the gene matches. Germline V CDR1 and CDR2: GTSNPN, SVGIG (reference sequence). This CDR3 comprises 13 residues. CDR3 sequence: CASPTGGGYGYTF. The CDR3 DNA reads as TGTGCCTCCCCGACAGGGGGCGGCTATGGCTACACCTTC.

The V gene is TRBV5-1, the J gene TRBJ1-5, with a weak D call TRBD1 (5 bases). Trimming stripped 5 bases from V and 4 bases from J, with 13 bases between. The CDR3 loop spans 14 amino acids. CDR1 and CDR2 from the germline V gene are SGHRS and YFSETQ. The CDR3 DNA is TGCGCCAGCAGTACGGACGGGGGAAATCAGCCCCAGCATTTT. This translates into CASSTDGGNQPQHF. Together with reference TRBV5-1 and TRBJ1-5, the CDR3 gives the full variable domain: KAGVTQTPRYLIKTRGQQVTLSCSPISGHRSVSWYQQTPGQGLQFLFEYFSETQRNKGNFPGRFSGRQFSNSRSEMNVSTLELGDSALYLCASSTDGGNQPQHFGDGTRLSIL.

The gene calls are TRBV5-4 and TRBJ2-1; 9 bases map to TRBD1. The CDR3 is made up of 17 amino acids. The V gene's germline CDR1 is SGHNT and CDR2 YYREEE (reference sequence). V shed 5 bases, J shed 5 bases, and the junction held 14 bases outside the gene matches. For the CDR3, the DNA is TGTGCCAGCAGTCCTAGGGTGCGGGACAGGGATAACAATGAGCAGTTCTTC. Its translation is CASSPRVRDRDNNEQFF. The full variable domain, its missing parts supplied by reference TRBV5-4 and TRBJ2-1, is ETGVTQSPTHLIKTRGQQVTLRCSSQSGHNTVSWYQQALGQGPQFIFQYYREEENGRGNFPPRFSGLQFPNYSSELNVNALELDDSALYLCASSPRVRDRDNNEQFFGPGTRLTVL.

This clone has just one count. This chain joins TRBV7-7 and TRBJ2-3, with 7 nucleotides matching TRBD1. V was clipped by 5 bases and J by 0 bases; unmatched bases: 5. Germline CDR1 and CDR2: SSHAT and FNYEAQ (reference sequence). The CDR3 is 15 amino acids. In DNA form, the CDR3 reads TGTGCCAGCAGCCTGGGACAGCAAAGCACAGATACGCAGTATTTT. This sequence encodes CASSLGQQSTDTQYF.

This clone appeared a single time. The rearrangement joins TRBV2 to TRBJ1-4, with 8 bases identical to TRBD1. CDR1 SNHLY and CDR2 FYNNEI come from the germline V gene. J lost 2 bases, V lost 5 bases, and 10 bases had no gene match. There are 17 residues in the CDR3. This CDR3 reads CASSRTGSLGTNEKLFF. CDR3 coding DNA: TGTGCCAGCAGTCGGACAGGGAGTTTGGGCACTAATGAAAAACTGTTTTTT. Full variable domain (outside the CDR3, taken from reference TRBV2 and TRBJ1-4): EPEVTQTPSHQVTQMGQEVILRCVPISNHLYFYWYRQILGQKVEFLVSFYNNEISEKSEIFDDQFSVERPDGSNFTLKIRSTKLEDSAMYFCASSRTGSLGTNEKLFFGSGTQLSVL.